This TCR beta chain was obtained from a study of PD-1 blockade in classical Hodgkin lymphoma. Study-level findings and limits: Nivolumab initiation under 1 year post-ASCT meant exclusion. The drivers behind the repertoire differences, possibly disease activity or prior therapy, remain undefined.

TCRdb's copy holds only in-frame clones and misses some; the assay was immunoSEQ multiplex PCR. Of 41,000 or so clones in the sample, 76% were seen once. With no exception, relapse followed autologous stem cell transplantation in all patients, and brentuximab vedotin exposure varied. As for this clone: Its antigen remains unknown.

Trimming cost V 2 bases and J 10 bases, with 12 bases left between them. This CDR3 comprises 13 residues. CDR1 is MGHRA, CDR2 YSYEKL, per germline. V is TRBV4-1 and J is TRBJ2-1; TRBD2 might be the D (5 bases). The TCR sequence derives from a human donor with classical Hodgkin lymphoma. The sample in question was peripheral blood mononuclear cells (PBMCs), obtained at baseline. The CDR3: CASSQPRGSEQFF. For the CDR3, the DNA is TGCGCCAGCAGCCAACCCCGGGGTAGCGAGCAGTTCTTC.